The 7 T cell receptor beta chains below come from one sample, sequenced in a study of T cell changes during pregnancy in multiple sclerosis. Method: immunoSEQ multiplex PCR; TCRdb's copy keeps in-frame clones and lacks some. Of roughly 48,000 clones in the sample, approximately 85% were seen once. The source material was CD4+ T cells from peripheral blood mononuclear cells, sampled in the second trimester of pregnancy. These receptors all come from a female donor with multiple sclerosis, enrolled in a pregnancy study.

The CDR3 protein is CAWSRDRGFNNEQFF. CDR3 sequence (DNA): TGTGCCTGGAGCCGGGACAGGGGCTTCAACAATGAGCAGTTCTTC. This chain links TRBV30 with TRBJ2-1, with 10 bases identical to TRBD1. CDR1 is GTSNPN and CDR2 is SVGIG in the germline V gene (reference sequence). The J segment lost 5 bases and the V segment lost 3 bases, leaving 7 bases of the junction unmatched. The CDR3 covers 15 residues.

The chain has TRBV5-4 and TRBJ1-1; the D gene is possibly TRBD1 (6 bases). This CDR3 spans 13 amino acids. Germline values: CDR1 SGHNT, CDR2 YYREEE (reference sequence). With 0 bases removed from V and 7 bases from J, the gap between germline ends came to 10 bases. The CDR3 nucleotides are TGTGCCAGCAGCTTGGGCGGGGGCGGTGAAGCTTTCTTT. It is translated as CASSLGGGGEAFF.

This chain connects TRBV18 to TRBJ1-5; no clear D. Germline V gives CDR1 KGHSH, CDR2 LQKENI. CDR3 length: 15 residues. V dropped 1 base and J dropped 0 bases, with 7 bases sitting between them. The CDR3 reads CASSPQQYSNQPQHF. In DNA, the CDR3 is TGTGCCAGCTCACCACAACAGTATAGCAATCAGCCCCAGCATTTT.

CDR3 sequence: CASSRGQMNTEAFF. The DNA of the CDR3 is TGTGCCAGCAGTAGGGGTCAGATGAACACTGAAGCTTTCTTT. The chain has TRBV6-5 and TRBJ1-1, with D possibly being TRBD1 (5 bases). CDR3 size: 14 residues. Deletions cut 5 bases from V and 0 bases from J, with 10 bases between. Germline V gene lookup returns CDR1 MNHEY and CDR2 SVGAGI.

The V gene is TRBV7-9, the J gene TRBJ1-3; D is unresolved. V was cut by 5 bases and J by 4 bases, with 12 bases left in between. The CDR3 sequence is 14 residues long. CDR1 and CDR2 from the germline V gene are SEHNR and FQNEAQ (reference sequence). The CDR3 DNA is TGTGCCAGCAGCCAAGGAGTATCCGGAAACACCATATATTTT. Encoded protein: CASSQGVSGNTIYF.

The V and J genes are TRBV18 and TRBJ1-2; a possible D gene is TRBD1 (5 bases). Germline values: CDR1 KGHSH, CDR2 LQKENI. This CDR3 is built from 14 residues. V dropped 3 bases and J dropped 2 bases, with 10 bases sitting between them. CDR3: CASSPTETNYGYTF. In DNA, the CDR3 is TGTGCCAGCTCACCGACAGAGACCAACTATGGCTACACCTTC.

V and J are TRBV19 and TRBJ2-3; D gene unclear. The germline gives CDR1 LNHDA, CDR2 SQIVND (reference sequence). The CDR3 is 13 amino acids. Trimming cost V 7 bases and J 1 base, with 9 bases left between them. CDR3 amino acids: CASIRAGTDTQYF. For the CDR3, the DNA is TGTGCCAGTATCCGAGCTGGCACAGATACGCAGTATTTT.